Listed below are T cell receptor beta chains from one sample, sequenced in a study of T cell responses to AZD1222 COVID-19 vaccine. Clones were read by immunoSEQ multiplex PCR, and TCRdb kept only the in-frame ones, dropping some. Of 130,000 or so clones detected, 91% appear once; the ten largest clones hold 1.5% to 2%. Sequencing used peripheral blood, obtained 28 days after the second AZD1222 dose. Receptor source: an adult who received the AZD1222 COVID-19 vaccine. The CDR3 runs from the conserved cysteine through the conserved F or W. The D gene is left open where the match is weak. Size is omitted from some rows. Given values are once, few, many or a class for expanded clones.

V	J	D	size	DNA	CDR3
TRBV7-9	TRBJ1-1	TRBD1	NA	TGTGCCAGCAGCTTAACCGGGACAGGGCGGGCTTTCTTT	CASSLTGTGRAFF
TRBV18	TRBJ2-7	TRBD1	NA	TGTGCCAGCTCACCTCCCCCGGGACAGATGGACTACGAGCAGTACTTC	CASSPPPGQMDYEQYF
TRBV30	TRBJ1-1	NA	NA	TGTGCCTGGGACCTGGGGGGGGCTGAAGCTTTCTTT	CAWDLGGAEAFF
TRBV27	TRBJ1-3	TRBD1	NA	TGTGCCAGCAGACAGGGGGCTGAAGGAAACACCATATATTTT	CASRQGAEGNTIYF
TRBV7-9	TRBJ2-1	NA	NA	TGTGCCAGCAGCCCACTGTCCAGGGGTTACAATGAGCAGTTCTTC	CASSPLSRGYNEQFF
TRBV2	TRBJ1-5	NA	NA	TGTGCCAGCAGTACCCGACAGAGCAATCAGCCCCAGCATTTT	CASSTRQSNQPQHF
TRBV6-2/TRBV6-3	TRBJ1-1	NA	NA	TGTGCCAGCAGCCAAACCAGGGAAGCTTTCTTT	CASSQTREAFF
TRBV2	TRBJ1-3	TRBD1	NA	TGTGCCAGCATCCCGACAGGGTCTGGAAACACCATATATTTT	CASIPTGSGNTIYF
TRBV2	TRBJ2-5	TRBD2	once	TGTGCCAGCGGTGGCCTAGCGGGAGAGACCCAGTACTTC	CASGGLAGETQYF
TRBV18	TRBJ1-2	TRBD1	NA	TGTGCCAGCTCACAGCTGGGACAGGGTGACTATGGCTACACCTTC	CASSQLGQGDYGYTF
TRBV10-2	TRBJ1-6	TRBD1	NA	TGCGCCAGCAGGGGACAGGGCGTCTCACCCCTCCACTTT	CASRGQGVSPLHF
TRBV5-6	TRBJ1-3	TRBD1	NA	TGTGCCAGCAGCTTTACAGGGGCTGGAAACACCATATATTTT	CASSFTGAGNTIYF
TRBV7-9	TRBJ1-5	NA	NA	TGTGCCAGCAGCTTAGAAGGGAGGCAGCCCCAGCATTTT	CASSLEGRQPQHF
TRBV5-1	TRBJ2-1	TRBD2	NA	TGCGCCAGCAGCTTGCTCGTTTTCGCGGGGGTCGCCTCCTACAATGAGCAGTTCTTC	CASSLLVFAGVASYNEQFF
TRBV12-3/TRBV12-4	TRBJ1-2	NA	NA	TGTGCCAGCAGTTTAATAGGCTATGGCTACACCTTC	CASSLIGYGYTF
TRBV11-2	TRBJ1-2	NA	NA	TGTGCCAGCAGCTTTCGGGGGGGCTACACCTTC	CASSFRGGYTF
TRBV7-9	TRBJ2-3	NA	NA	TGTGCCAGCAGCTTGAGTGATGGCCGCACAGATACGCAGTATTTT	CASSLSDGRTDTQYF
TRBV3-1/TRBV3-2	TRBJ2-1	NA	NA	TGTGCCAGCAGCCAAGATTACGCCAACAATGAGCAGTTCTTC	CASSQDYANNEQFF
TRBV2	TRBJ1-1	TRBD1	NA	TGTGCCAGCAGTGGCCCACAGGGGAGCACTGAAGCTTTCTTT	CASSGPQGSTEAFF